These 23 T cell receptor beta chains originate from one sample sequenced in a study of Tregs in tolerant kidney transplant recipients. This table comes from immunoSEQ multiplex PCR, and its TCRdb copy is limited to in-frame clones, with some not included. The data contain around 77,000 clones, more than 95% of them singletons. The input for sequencing was CD4+ T cells from blood, taken before the transplant. These TCRs come from a human donor who received a combined kidney and bone marrow transplant.

V and J are TRBV5-1 and TRBJ1-2, with 10 bases matching TRBD1. CDR1 SGHRS and CDR2 YFSETQ come from the germline V gene. Germline trimming cut 4 bases from V and 7 bases from J; bases unmatched to any gene: 16. The CDR3 covers 17 residues. The CDR3 reads CASSPSGQGVFSGGYTF. As DNA, the CDR3 is TGCGCCAGCAGCCCGTCCGGACAGGGGGTTTTTTCGGGTGGCTACACCTTC.

The chain has TRBV27 and TRBJ2-2, with D possibly being TRBD1 (5 bases). V was trimmed by 9 bases and J by 7 bases, leaving 21 bases between them. Germline V gene data show CDR1 as MNHEY and CDR2 as SMNVEV (reference sequence). CDR3 length equals 15 residues. CDR3 DNA sequence: TGTGCCAGTAGGAAAATAGACAGAGACATCGGGGAGCTGTTTTTT. Protein sequence: CASRKIDRDIGELFF.

V gene TRBV7-8 combines with J gene TRBJ2-5; tentative D call: TRBD1 (7 bases). The CDR3 spans 14 residues. Trimming left V 5 bases short and J 5 bases short, with 15 bases between. CDR1 is SGHVS, CDR2 FQNEAQ, per germline. Here the CDR3 reads CASSIPRGRETQYF. As DNA, the CDR3 is TGTGCCAGCAGCATACCCAGGGGGAGGGAGACCCAGTACTTC.

The chain carries TRBV5-1 and TRBJ2-7, with 9 bases lining up with TRBD1. CDR1 and CDR2 (germline): SGHRS, YFSETQ. J was trimmed by 2 bases and V by 0 bases; bases with no gene match: 3. The CDR3 is made up of 15 amino acids. For the CDR3, the DNA is TGCGCCAGCAGCTTGGCCAGGGACAGGGCCTACGAGCAGTACTTC. This codes for CASSLARDRAYEQYF. The complete variable domain, with remaining parts taken from reference TRBV5-1 and TRBJ2-7, reads KAGVTQTPRYLIKTRGQQVTLSCSPISGHRSVSWYQQTPGQGLQFLFEYFSETQRNKGNFPGRFSGRQFSNSRSEMNVSTLELGDSALYLCASSLARDRAYEQYFGPGTRLTVT.

Only a few counts were recorded for this clone. This chain uses TRBV4-3 with TRBJ1-2; 7 nucleotides line up with TRBD1. The CDR3 is 14 residues long. Trimming at V came to 0 bases and at J to 3 bases, leaving 1 base not matched to a gene. CDR1 is LGHNA and CDR2 is YSLEER in the germline V gene. CDR3 bases: TGCGCCAGCAGCCAAGATGACAGGGACTATGGCTACACCTTC. This encodes CASSQDDRDYGYTF.

The CDR3, as DNA: TGCAGCGTTGTTTGGTTGTTGGGTAGCCCCATTAGGAACGAGCAGTACTTC. It yields the protein CSVVWLLGSPIRNEQYF. V gene TRBV29-1 combines with J gene TRBJ2-7; D remains ambiguous. Trimming shortened V by 4 bases and J by 5 bases, and 27 bases separated the two germline ends. The CDR3 sequence is 17 residues long. The germline gives CDR1 SQVTM, CDR2 ANQGSEA.

V and J are TRBV15 and TRBJ1-2, with 8 positions matching TRBD1. Germline V gene lookup returns CDR1 LNHNV and CDR2 YYDKDF (reference sequence). After removal of 2 bases from V and 3 bases from J, the junction contained 8 bases not matched to a gene. This CDR3 has 16 residues. CDR3 bases: TGTGCCACCAGCAGATTTCCTCAGGGGGCTGACTATGGCTACACCTTC. Its protein product is CATSRFPQGADYGYTF.

J is TRBJ2-2 and V is TRBV11-3, with D maybe TRBD1 (6 bases). The CDR3 covers 15 residues. In germline, CDR1 is SGHNT, CDR2 YENEEA. Trimming left V 4 bases short and J 6 bases short, with 15 bases between. CDR3 bases: TGTGCCAGCAGCTCACAGGGCAGGTTAGCCGGGGAGCTGTTTTTT. Translating gives CASSSQGRLAGELFF.

The chain carries TRBV4-3 and TRBJ2-3, with D maybe TRBD2 (6 bases). The germline CDR1 and CDR2 sequences are LGHNA and YSLEER. V was shortened by 4 bases and J by 2 bases, with 13 bases between the two germline ends. This CDR3 contains 15 residues. The CDR3 nucleotides read TGCGCCAGCAGCCCGGAGGGGAGACACACAGATACGCAGTATTTT. Protein product: CASSPEGRHTDTQYF.

The chain joins TRBV10-2 to TRBJ2-1; weak D call: TRBD1 (5 bases). Between the trimmed V and J ends, which lost 2 bases and 12 bases, there was a span of 11 bases. From germline, CDR1 is WSHSY and CDR2 SAAADI. CDR3 length equals 12 residues. In DNA form, the CDR3 reads TGCGCCAGCAGTGAGGACAGCCACCCGCAGTTCTTC. Encoded protein: CASSEDSHPQFF.

Points on this clone: It is likely a read error, because the conserved phenylalanine at the end of the CDR3 is missing. The DNA is omitted, as the CDR3 cannot be located on it reliably, and the CDR3 follows TCRdb's listing. The chain carries TRBV6-5 and TRBJ2-7; TRBD1, as called in the table, went unchecked against the DNA. The CDR3 spans 12 residues, counting both ends. Germline V gives CDR1 MNHEY, CDR2 SVGAGI. The CDR3 region is CASSYSIRWAFY.

V usage is TRBV19 and J usage is TRBJ2-3; possible D gene TRBD1, 5 bases. The CDR3 contains 14 residues. Trimming pared 3 bases from V and 1 base from J, leaving 8 bases between. Germline V gene sequence: CDR1 LNHDA, CDR2 SQIVND (reference sequence). CDR3 sequence: CASSISRGTDTQYF. For the CDR3, the DNA is TGTGCCAGTAGTATCAGCAGGGGCACAGATACGCAGTATTTT.

The chain joins TRBV30 to TRBJ1-3; D is unresolved. Germline CDR1 GTSNPN, CDR2 SVGIG (reference sequence). V lost 0 bases and J lost 0, with 6 bases in between. The CDR3 spans 14 residues. The chain's CDR3 is CAWSVSSSGNTIYF. The DNA for the CDR3 is TGTGCCTGGAGTGTTTCCAGCTCTGGAAACACCATATATTTT.

The J gene is TRBJ2-3, the V gene TRBV5-1; TRBD2 agrees at 8 bases. J gave up 4 bases and V 0 bases, and 10 bases lay outside the gene matches. The CDR3 is made up of 17 amino acids. CDR1 is SGHRS and CDR2 is YFSETQ in the germline V gene. The CDR3 DNA sequence: TGCGCCAGCAGCTTGGCGAGCGGGGGCGACGGGGCAGATACGCAGTATTTT. Translating gives CASSLASGGDGADTQYF.

This chain uses TRBV7-9 with TRBJ2-1, with D perhaps matching TRBD2 (5 bases). Trimming removed 7 bases at V and 13 bases at J, with 20 bases between. The germline CDR1 and CDR2 sequences are SEHNR and FQNEAQ (reference sequence). CDR3 size: 13 residues. The CDR3 sequence: CASTTGTPRTQFF. DNA for the CDR3: TGTGCCAGCACCACGGGAACGCCGAGGACCCAGTTCTTC.

V usage is TRBV5-1 and J usage is TRBJ2-2; tentative D call: TRBD2 (5 bases). There are 16 residues in the CDR3. The germline V gene encodes CDR1 SGHRS and CDR2 YFSETQ. With 0 bases removed from V and 3 bases from J, the gap between germline ends came to 12 bases. The chain's CDR3 is CASSLVGGSDTGELFF. CDR3 coding DNA: TGCGCCAGCAGCTTGGTAGGTGGGAGTGACACCGGGGAGCTGTTTTTT.

V and J are TRBV5-6 and TRBJ1-1, with unresolved D. Between the trimmed V and J ends, which lost 0 bases and 11 bases, there was a span of 23 bases. Per the germline V gene, CDR1 is SGHDT and CDR2 is YYEEEE. This CDR3 has 16 residues. CDR3 amino acids: CASSLVTYRVERGAFF. The DNA of the CDR3 is TGTGCCAGCAGCTTGGTGACTTACCGAGTGGAGAGAGGGGCTTTCTTT.

The chain carries TRBV10-3 and TRBJ2-7; weak D call: TRBD1 (6 bases). The CDR3 extends over 13 amino acids. Germline loops: CDR1 ENHRY, CDR2 SYGVKD. The V end lost 5 bases, the J end lost 6 bases, and 14 bases lay between the germline ends. The CDR3 loop reads CAISLDSASEQYF. The CDR3 nucleotides are TGTGCCATCAGTCTGGACAGTGCATCCGAGCAGTACTTC.

V usage is TRBV14 and J usage is TRBJ2-5; maybe TRBD1 (8 bases). This CDR3 contains 14 residues. Trimming took 4 bases from V and 4 from J, leaving 13 bases between them. CDR1 is SGHDN, CDR2 FVKESK, per germline. The CDR3 reads CASSPYRGGETQYF. The CDR3 DNA follows: TGTGCCAGCAGCCCCTACAGGGGGGGAGAGACCCAGTACTTC.

This sequence joins TRBV11-1 and TRBJ2-1; D perhaps matches TRBD2 (5 bases). There are 15 residues in the CDR3. V was clipped by 4 bases and J by 8 bases, with 18 bases between them. Germline V CDR1 and CDR2: SGHAT, FQDESV (reference sequence). As DNA, the CDR3 is TGTGCCAGCAGCTACCTCGGGCTAGCAAGCGATGAGCAGTTCTTC. It specifies CASSYLGLASDEQFF.

This clone is a singleton in its sample. The chain joins TRBV13 to TRBJ1-1; D possibly corresponds to TRBD1 (5 bases). Germline V gives CDR1 PRHDT, CDR2 FYEKMQ (reference sequence). The CDR3 length is 13 residues. V gave up 5 bases and J gave up 4 bases, with 11 bases separating them. The CDR3 protein is CASSERGGTEAFF. Written as DNA, the CDR3 is TGTGCCAGCAGCGAAAGGGGAGGCACTGAAGCTTTCTTT.

V and J are TRBV5-1 and TRBJ1-4, with D possibly being TRBD1 (6 bases). This CDR3 is 15 amino acids long. CDR1 and CDR2 from the germline V gene are SGHRS and YFSETQ. Trimming pared 0 bases from V and 4 bases from J, leaving 10 bases between. This CDR3 is CASSLGTAVNEKLFF. For the CDR3, the DNA is TGCGCCAGCAGCTTGGGGACAGCTGTTAATGAAAAACTGTTTTTT.

The V gene is TRBV29-1, the J gene TRBJ2-3; tentative D call: TRBD2 (5 bases). Deletions cut 7 bases from V and 6 bases from J, with 11 bases between. The CDR3 sequence is 11 residues long. Germline loops: CDR1 SQVTM, CDR2 ANQGSEA. The CDR3: CSGGREDTQYF. The CDR3 nucleotides are TGCAGCGGGGGAAGGGAGGATACGCAGTATTTT.